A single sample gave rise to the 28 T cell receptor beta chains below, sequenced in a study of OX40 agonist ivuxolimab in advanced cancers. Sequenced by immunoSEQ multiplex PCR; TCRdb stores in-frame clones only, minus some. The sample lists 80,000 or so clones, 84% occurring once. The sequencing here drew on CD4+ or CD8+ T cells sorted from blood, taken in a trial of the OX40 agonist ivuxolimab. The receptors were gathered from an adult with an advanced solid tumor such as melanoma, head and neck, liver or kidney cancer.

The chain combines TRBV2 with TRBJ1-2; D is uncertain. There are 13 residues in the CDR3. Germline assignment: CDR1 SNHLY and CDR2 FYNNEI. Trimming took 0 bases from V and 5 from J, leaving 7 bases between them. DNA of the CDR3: TGTGCCAGCAGTGAAGCCCGTAGGTATGGCTACACCTTC. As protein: CASSEARRYGYTF.

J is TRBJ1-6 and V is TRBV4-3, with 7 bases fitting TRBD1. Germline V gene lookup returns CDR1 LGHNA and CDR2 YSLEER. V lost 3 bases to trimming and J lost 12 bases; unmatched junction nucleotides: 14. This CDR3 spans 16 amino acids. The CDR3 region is CASSQEGQPAGGPLHF. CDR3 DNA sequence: TGCGCCAGCAGCCAGGAGGGACAGCCCGCTGGAGGACCCCTCCACTTT.

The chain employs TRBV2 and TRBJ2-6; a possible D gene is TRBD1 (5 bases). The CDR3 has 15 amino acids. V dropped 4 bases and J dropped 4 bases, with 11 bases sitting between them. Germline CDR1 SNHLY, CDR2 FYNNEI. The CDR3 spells CASSATRTGANVLTF. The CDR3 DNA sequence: TGTGCCAGCAGTGCCACCCGGACAGGGGCCAACGTCCTGACTTTC.

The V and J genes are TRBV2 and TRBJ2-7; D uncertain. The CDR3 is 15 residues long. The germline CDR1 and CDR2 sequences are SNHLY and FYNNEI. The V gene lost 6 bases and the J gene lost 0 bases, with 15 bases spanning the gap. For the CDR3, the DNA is TGTGCCAGCAGCTCTGACATCACCGGCTCCTACGAGCAGTACTTC. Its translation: CASSSDITGSYEQYF.

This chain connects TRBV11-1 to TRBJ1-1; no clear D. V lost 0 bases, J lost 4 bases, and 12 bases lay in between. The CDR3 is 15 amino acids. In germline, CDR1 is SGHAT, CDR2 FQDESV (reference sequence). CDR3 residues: CASSLAAGIGTEAFF. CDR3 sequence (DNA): TGTGCCAGCAGCTTAGCTGCTGGGATCGGCACTGAAGCTTTCTTT. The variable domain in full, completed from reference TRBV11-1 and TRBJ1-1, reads EAEVAQSPRYKITEKSQAVAFWCDPISGHATLYWYRQILGQGPELLVQFQDESVVDDSQLPKDRFSAERLKGVDSTLKIQPAELGDSAMYLCASSLAAGIGTEAFFGQGTRLTVV.

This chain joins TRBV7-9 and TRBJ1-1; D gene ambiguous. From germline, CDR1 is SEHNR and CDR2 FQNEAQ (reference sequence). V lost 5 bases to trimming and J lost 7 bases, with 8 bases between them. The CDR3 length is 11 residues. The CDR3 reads CASSPKIEAFF. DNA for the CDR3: TGTGCCAGCAGCCCCAAGATTGAAGCTTTCTTT. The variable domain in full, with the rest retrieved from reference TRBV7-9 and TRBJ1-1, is DTGVSQNPRHKITKRGQNVTFRCDPISEHNRLYWYRQTLGQGPEFLTYFQNEAQLEKSRLLSDRFSAERPKGSFSTLEIQRTEQGDSAMYLCASSPKIEAFFGQGTRLTVV.

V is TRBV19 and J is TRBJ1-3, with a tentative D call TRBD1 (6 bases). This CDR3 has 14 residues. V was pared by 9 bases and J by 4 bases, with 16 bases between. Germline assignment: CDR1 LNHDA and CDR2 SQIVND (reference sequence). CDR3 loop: CASGQRGFGNTIYF. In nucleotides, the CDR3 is TGTGCCAGCGGACAGAGGGGGTTCGGAAACACCATATATTTT. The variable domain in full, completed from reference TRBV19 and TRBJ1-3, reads DGGITQSPKYLFRKEGQNVTLSCEQNLNHDAMYWYRQDPGQGLRLIYYSQIVNDFQKGDIAEGYSVSREKKESFPLTVTSAQKNPTAFYLCASGQRGFGNTIYFGEGSWLTVV.

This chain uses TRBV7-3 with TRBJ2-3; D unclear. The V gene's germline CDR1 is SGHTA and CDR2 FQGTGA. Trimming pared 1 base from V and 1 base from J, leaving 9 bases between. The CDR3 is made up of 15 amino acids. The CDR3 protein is CASSLKGWGTDTQYF. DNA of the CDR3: TGTGCCAGCAGCTTAAAGGGTTGGGGCACAGATACGCAGTATTTT.

The CDR3 nucleotides read TGTGCCAGCAGTAAACAGGGGACTGGAAACACCATATATTTT. It codes for CASSKQGTGNTIYF. The gene calls are TRBV6-6 and TRBJ1-3, with 7 bases that match TRBD1. The CDR3 spans 14 residues. V gave up 5 bases and J gave up 2 bases; unmatched junction bases: 3. The germline V gene encodes CDR1 MNHNY and CDR2 SVGAGI (reference sequence).

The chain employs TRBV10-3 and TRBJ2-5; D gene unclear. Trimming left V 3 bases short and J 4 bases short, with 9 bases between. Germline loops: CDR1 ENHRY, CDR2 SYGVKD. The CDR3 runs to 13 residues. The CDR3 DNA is TGTGCCATCAGTGATTTAGCCCCAGAGACCCAGTACTTC. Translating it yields CAISDLAPETQYF.

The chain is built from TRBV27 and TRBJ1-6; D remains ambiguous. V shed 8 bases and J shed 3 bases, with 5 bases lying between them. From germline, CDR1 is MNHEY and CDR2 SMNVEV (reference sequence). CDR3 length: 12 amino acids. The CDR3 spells CASGLYNSPLHF. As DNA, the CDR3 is TGTGCCAGCGGGCTCTATAATTCACCCCTCCACTTT.

CDR3 residues: CASSLASGGTKNIQYF. The DNA for the CDR3 is TGTGCCAGCAGCTTAGCGAGCGGGGGGACAAAAAACATTCAGTACTTC. The chain joins TRBV7-9 to TRBJ2-4; TRBD2 aligns across 9 bases. The V gene's germline CDR1 is SEHNR and CDR2 FQNEAQ (reference sequence). CDR3 size: 16 residues. After removal of 0 bases from V and 4 bases from J, the junction contained 4 bases not matched to a gene.

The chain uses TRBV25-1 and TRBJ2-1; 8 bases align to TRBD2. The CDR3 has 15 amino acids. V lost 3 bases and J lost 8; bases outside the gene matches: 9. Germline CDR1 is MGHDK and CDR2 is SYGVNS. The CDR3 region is CASSDSGGGFHEQFF. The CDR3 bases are TGTGCCAGCAGTGACAGCGGGGGTGGATTCCATGAGCAGTTCTTC.

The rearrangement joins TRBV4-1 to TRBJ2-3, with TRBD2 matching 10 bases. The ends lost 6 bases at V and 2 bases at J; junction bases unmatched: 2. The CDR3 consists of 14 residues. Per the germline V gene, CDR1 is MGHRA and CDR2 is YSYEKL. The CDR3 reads CASRLAGDTDTQYF. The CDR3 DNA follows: TGCGCCAGCAGGCTAGCGGGAGACACAGATACGCAGTATTTT.

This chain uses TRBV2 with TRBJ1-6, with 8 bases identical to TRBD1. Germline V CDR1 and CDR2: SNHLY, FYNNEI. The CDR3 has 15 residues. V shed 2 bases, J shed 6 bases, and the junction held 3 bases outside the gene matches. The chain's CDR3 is CASSERTGTNSPLHF. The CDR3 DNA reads TGTGCCAGCAGTGAAAGGACAGGGACTAATTCACCCCTCCACTTT.

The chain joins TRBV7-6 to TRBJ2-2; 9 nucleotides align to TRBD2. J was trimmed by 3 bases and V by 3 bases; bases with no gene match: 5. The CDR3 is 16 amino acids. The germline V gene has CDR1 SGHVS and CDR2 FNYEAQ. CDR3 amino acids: CASSFSAGGDTGELFF. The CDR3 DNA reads TGTGCCAGCAGCTTCTCGGCGGGAGGGGACACCGGGGAGCTGTTTTTT.

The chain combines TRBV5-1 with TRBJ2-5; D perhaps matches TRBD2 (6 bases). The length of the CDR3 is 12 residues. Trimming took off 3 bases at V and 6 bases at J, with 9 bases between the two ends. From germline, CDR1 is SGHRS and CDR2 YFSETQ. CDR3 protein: CASSWDSKTQYF. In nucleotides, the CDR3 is TGCGCCAGCAGCTGGGACTCGAAGACCCAGTACTTC.

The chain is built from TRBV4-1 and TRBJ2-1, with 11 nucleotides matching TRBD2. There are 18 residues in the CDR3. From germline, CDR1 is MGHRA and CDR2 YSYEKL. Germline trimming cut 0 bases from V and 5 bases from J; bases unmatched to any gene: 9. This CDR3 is CASSQEKVAGGHNNEQFF. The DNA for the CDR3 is TGCGCCAGCAGCCAAGAGAAGGTAGCGGGGGGGCACAACAATGAGCAGTTCTTC.

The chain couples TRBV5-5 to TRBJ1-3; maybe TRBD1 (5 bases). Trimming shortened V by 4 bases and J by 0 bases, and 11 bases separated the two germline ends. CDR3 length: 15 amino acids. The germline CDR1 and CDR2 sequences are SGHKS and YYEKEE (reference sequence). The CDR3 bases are TGTGCCAGCAGCCGGGAGGGGTACTCTGGAAACACCATATATTTT. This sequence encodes CASSREGYSGNTIYF.

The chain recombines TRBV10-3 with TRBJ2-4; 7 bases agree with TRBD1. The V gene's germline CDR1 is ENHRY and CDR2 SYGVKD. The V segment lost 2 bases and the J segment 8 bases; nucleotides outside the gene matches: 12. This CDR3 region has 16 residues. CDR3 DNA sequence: TGTGCCATCAGTGAGGGGAGAACAGGGGATAGGGACATTCAGTACTTC. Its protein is CAISEGRTGDRDIQYF.

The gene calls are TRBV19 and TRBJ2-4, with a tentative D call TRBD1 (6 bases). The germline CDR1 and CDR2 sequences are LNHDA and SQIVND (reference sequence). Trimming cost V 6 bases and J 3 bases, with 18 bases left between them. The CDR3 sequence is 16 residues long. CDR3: CASRTWTVSGKNIQYF. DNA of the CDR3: TGTGCCAGTAGAACCTGGACAGTATCGGGCAAAAACATTCAGTACTTC.

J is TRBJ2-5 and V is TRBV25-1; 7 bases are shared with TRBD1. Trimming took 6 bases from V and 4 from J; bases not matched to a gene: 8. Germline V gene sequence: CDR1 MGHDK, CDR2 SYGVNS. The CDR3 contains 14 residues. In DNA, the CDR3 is TGTGCCAGCAGCACCTTCACAGGGGTAGAGACCCAGTACTTC. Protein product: CASSTFTGVETQYF. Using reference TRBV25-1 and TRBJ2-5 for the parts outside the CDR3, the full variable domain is EADIYQTPRYLVIGTGKKITLECSQTMGHDKMYWYQQDPGMELHLIHYSYGVNSTEKGDLSSESTVSRIRTEHFPLTLESARPSHTSQYLCASSTFTGVETQYFGPGTRLLVL.

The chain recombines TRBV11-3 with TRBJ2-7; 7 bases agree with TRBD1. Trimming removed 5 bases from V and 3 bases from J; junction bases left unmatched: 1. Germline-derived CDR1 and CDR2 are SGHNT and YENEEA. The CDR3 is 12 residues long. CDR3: CASSRTGYEQYF. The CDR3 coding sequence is TGTGCCAGCAGCAGGACAGGCTACGAGCAGTACTTC.

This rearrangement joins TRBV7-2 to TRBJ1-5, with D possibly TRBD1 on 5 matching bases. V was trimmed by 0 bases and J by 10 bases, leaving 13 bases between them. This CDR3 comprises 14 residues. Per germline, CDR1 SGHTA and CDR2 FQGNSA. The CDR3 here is CASSLAGPTGPQHF. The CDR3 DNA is TGTGCCAGCAGCTTAGCGGGGCCCACGGGCCCCCAGCATTTT.

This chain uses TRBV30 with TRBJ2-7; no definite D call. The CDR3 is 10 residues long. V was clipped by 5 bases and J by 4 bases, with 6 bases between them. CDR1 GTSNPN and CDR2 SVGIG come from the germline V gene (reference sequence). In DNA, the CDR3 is TGTGCCTGGGGAGTTTACGAGCAGTACTTC. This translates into CAWGVYEQYF. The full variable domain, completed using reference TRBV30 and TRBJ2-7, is SQTIHQWPATLVQPVGSPLSLECTVEGTSNPNLYWYRQAAGRGLQLLFYSVGIGQISSEVPQNLSASRPQDRQFILSSKKLLLSDSGFYLCAWGVYEQYFGPGTRLTVT.

The CDR3 DNA is TGTGCCTGGAGTGTCCGGCAGGGGAAGAACGAGCAGTACTTC. This sequence encodes CAWSVRQGKNEQYF. The rearrangement links TRBV30 to TRBJ2-7; D is possibly TRBD1 (6 bases). Germline lookup yields CDR1 GTSNPN and CDR2 SVGIG (reference sequence). This CDR3 contains 14 residues. Trimming took 0 bases from V and 5 from J, leaving 14 bases between them.

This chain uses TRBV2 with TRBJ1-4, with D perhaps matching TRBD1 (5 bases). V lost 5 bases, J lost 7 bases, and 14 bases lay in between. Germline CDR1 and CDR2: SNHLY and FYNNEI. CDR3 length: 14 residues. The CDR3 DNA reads TGTGCCAGCAGTTACGGCAGGGAGGTTGAAAAACTGTTTTTT. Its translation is CASSYGREVEKLFF.

The DNA of the CDR3 is TGCGCCAGCAGCCAAGGGACAGGGGGCTATGGCTACACCTTC. Protein: CASSQGTGGYGYTF. The chain links TRBV4-1 to TRBJ1-2; TRBD1 agrees at 10 bases. This CDR3 has 14 amino acids. CDR1 MGHRA and CDR2 YSYEKL come from the germline V gene. V shed 1 base, J shed 4 bases, and the junction held 0 bases outside the gene matches.